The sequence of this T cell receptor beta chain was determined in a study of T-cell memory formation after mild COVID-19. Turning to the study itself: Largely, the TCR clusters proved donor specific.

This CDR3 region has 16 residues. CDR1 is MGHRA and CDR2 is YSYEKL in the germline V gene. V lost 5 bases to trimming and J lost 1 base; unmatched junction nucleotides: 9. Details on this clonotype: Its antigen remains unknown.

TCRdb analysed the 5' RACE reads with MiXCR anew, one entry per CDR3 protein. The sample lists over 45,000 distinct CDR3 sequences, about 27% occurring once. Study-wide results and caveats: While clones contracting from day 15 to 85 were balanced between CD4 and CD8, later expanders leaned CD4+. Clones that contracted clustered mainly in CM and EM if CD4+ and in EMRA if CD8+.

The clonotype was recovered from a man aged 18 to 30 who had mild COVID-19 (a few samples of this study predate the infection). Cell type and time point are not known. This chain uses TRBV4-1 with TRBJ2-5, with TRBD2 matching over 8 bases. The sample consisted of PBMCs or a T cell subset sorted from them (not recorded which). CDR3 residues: CASSYLLAEIQETQYF. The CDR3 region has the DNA TGCGCCAGCAGCTATTTACTAGCGGAGATCCAAGAGACCCAGTACTTC.